Listed here is a single TCR beta chain. This record belongs to a study of monozygotic twins with inflammatory bowel disease. Looked up from germline, CDR1 is SGHRS and CDR2 is YFSETQ. The CDR3 consists of 14 residues. TCRdb reprocessed the 5' RACE reads and reports one entry per CDR3 protein, with no DNA. This listing includes more than 350,000 distinct CDR3 sequences. The V call is TRBV5-1, the J call TRBJ2-3. Sequencing was done on a sample of blood. The origin of this receptor is a human donor with ulcerative colitis or Crohn's disease, or a healthy co-twin of an affected twin (not recorded which). The chain's CDR3 is CASSLGSGTDTQYF.